In its sample, the clone carrying this T cell receptor (beta chain) was seen many times. The sample originates from a study of neurological immune-mediated disorders. 5'RACE with 10-nucleotide random UMIs produced the cDNA. TCRdb re-derived calls from the 5' RACE reads in MiXCR, one entry per CDR3 protein. The table shows about 70,000 distinct CDR3 sequences, with approximately 5.1% occurring only once. The germline V gene encodes CDR1 MNHEY and CDR2 SVGAGI. The CDR3 is 15 amino acids. J was trimmed by 0 bases and V by 6 bases; bases with no gene match: 4. Material: PBMCs. This chain links TRBV6-5 with TRBJ1-4; 7 bases map to TRBD1. The TCR originated in a human donor with multiple sclerosis. The donor label of this sample is uncertain. The DNA for the CDR3 is TGTGCCAGCAGCCACAGGGGTGCAACTAATGAAAAACTGTTTTTT. Its translation is CASSHRGATNEKLFF.